The sample holds one count of the clone carrying this T cell receptor (beta chain). CDR3 size: 13 residues. Trimming took 3 bases from V and 1 from J, leaving 4 bases between them. Germline CDR1 and CDR2: WSHSY and SAAADI. The sample belongs to a study of control samples from healthy donors and cancer patients. Using immunoSEQ multiplex PCR, the repertoire was profiled, and TCRdb retains in-frame clones only, with some absent. The sample lists about 58,000 clones; 94% were seen once. The sequenced sample consisted of blood. This clonotype was sampled from a man aged 25-40 years in good health. This rearrangement joins TRBV10-2 to TRBJ2-1; D gene unclear. This CDR3 is CASSEVSYNEQFF. The CDR3 region has the DNA TGCGCCAGCAGTGAAGTATCCTACAATGAGCAGTTCTTC.